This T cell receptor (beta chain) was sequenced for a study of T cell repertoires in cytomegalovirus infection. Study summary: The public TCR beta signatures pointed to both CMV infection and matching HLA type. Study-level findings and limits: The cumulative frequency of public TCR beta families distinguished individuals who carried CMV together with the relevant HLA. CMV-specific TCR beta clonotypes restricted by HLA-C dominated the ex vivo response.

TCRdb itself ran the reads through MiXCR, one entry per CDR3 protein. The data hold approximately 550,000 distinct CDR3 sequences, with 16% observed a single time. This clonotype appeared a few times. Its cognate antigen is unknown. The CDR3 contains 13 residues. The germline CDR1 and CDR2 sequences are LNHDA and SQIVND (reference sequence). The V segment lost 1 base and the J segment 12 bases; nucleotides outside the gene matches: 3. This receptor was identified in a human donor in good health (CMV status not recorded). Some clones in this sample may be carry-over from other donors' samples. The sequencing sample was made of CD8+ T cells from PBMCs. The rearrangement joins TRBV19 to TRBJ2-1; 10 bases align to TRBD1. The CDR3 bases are TGTGCCAGTAGTATAGGGACAGGGGGGGTGCAGTTCTTC. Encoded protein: CASSIGTGGVQFF. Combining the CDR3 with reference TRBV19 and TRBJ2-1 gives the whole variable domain DGGITQSPKYLFRKEGQNVTLSCEQNLNHDAMYWYRQDPGQGLRLIYYSQIVNDFQKGDIAEGYSVSREKKESFPLTVTSAQKNPTAFYLCASSIGTGGVQFFGPGTRLTVL.